A single sample gave rise to the 16 T cell receptor beta chains below, sequenced in a study of long-term antiretroviral therapy in people with HIV. The libraries were made with immunoSEQ v3.0 at survey level. Method: immunoSEQ multiplex PCR; TCRdb's copy keeps in-frame clones and lacks some. The data show 20,000 or so clones, with about 86% seen just once and approximately 15% held by the top ten. The sequencing used unsorted PBMCs, collected at the start of antiretroviral therapy, before treatment. Receptors were obtained from a woman younger than 30 with HIV.

This chain links TRBV19 with TRBJ2-3; 7 positions agree with TRBD2. Germline V gene sequence: CDR1 LNHDA, CDR2 SQIVND (reference sequence). Trimming at V came to 5 bases and at J to 10 bases, leaving 9 bases not matched to a gene. The CDR3 has 13 amino acids. CDR3 amino acids: CASSQRPGGAQYF. The CDR3 coding sequence is TGTGCCAGTAGTCAACGCCCTGGGGGGGCGCAGTATTTT.

This clone was detected only once. The chain recombines TRBV18 with TRBJ2-7; D remains unclear. The V and J ends lost 3 bases and 0 bases respectively, with 6 bases between them. CDR1 is KGHSH, CDR2 LQKENI, per germline. This CDR3 has 13 amino acids. In DNA, the CDR3 is TGTGCCAGCTCACCTGGGGTCTCCTACGAGCAGTACTTC. Amino acids: CASSPGVSYEQYF.

V and J are TRBV6-5 and TRBJ1-4, with a tentative D call TRBD1 (6 bases). This CDR3 spans 14 amino acids. V was cut by 6 bases and J by 8 bases, with 16 bases left in between. Germline-derived CDR1 and CDR2 are MNHEY and SVGAGI. The CDR3 nucleotides are TGTGCCAGCAGGGGGGGTGGGACATCAGAAAAACTGTTTTTT. As protein: CASRGGGTSEKLFF.

V is TRBV6-6 and J is TRBJ2-1; D remains unclear. The CDR3 is made up of 13 amino acids. Germline V gives CDR1 MNHNY, CDR2 SVGAGI (reference sequence). V was trimmed by 6 bases and J by 7 bases, leaving 13 bases between them. CDR3 region: CASSYRGGNEQFF. CDR3 bases: TGTGCCAGCAGCTACCGTGGCGGAAATGAGCAGTTCTTC.

This rearrangement joins TRBV4-1 to TRBJ2-3; 9 bases align to TRBD1. This CDR3 has 16 residues. Germline V gene sequence: CDR1 MGHRA, CDR2 YSYEKL. V trimming: 3 bases; J trimming: 6 bases; junction bases outside the gene matches: 10. This chain's CDR3 is CASSQGGTGSMDTQYF. The CDR3 DNA reads as TGCGCCAGCAGCCAGGGAGGGACAGGGTCCATGGATACGCAGTATTTT.

The rearrangement uses TRBV4-3 and TRBJ1-6; 7 bases match TRBD1. The CDR3 has 17 amino acids. CDR1 and CDR2 (germline): LGHNA, YSLEER. After removal of 3 bases from V and 6 bases from J, the junction contained 11 bases not matched to a gene. CDR3 sequence: CASSQGSMGQLNSPLHF. CDR3 sequence (DNA): TGCGCCAGCAGCCAGGGTAGTATGGGACAGCTTAATTCACCCCTCCACTTT.

This clone appeared a few times. The chain has TRBV5-6 and TRBJ2-5, with D perhaps TRBD1 (10 bases). The germline CDR1 and CDR2 sequences are SGHDT and YYEEEE. Trimming took 4 bases from V and 5 from J, leaving 24 bases between them. This CDR3 is built from 17 residues. CDR3 protein: CASSDRGREGFLETQYF. The CDR3 DNA reads as TGTGCCAGCAGCGACAGGGGGCGGGAGGGGTTCTTGGAGACCCAGTACTTC.

V is TRBV9 and J is TRBJ2-3; TRBD2 is a possible D gene (6 bases). V dropped 4 bases and J dropped 0 bases, with 21 bases sitting between them. The germline V gene has CDR1 SGDLS and CDR2 YYNGEE. This CDR3 comprises 18 residues. CDR3 nucleotide sequence: TGTGCCAGCAGCACCTTATGGGACCGGGACTCAAGCACAGATACGCAGTATTTT. This sequence encodes CASSTLWDRDSSTDTQYF.

This chain connects TRBV6-5 to TRBJ1-6; a possible D gene is TRBD1 (6 bases). Per germline, CDR1 MNHEY and CDR2 SVGAGI. The CDR3 length is 15 residues. V lost 5 bases and J lost 1, with 9 bases in between. The CDR3 region is CASSQGWSYNSPLHF. In DNA form, the CDR3 reads TGTGCCAGCAGTCAGGGGTGGTCCTATAATTCACCCCTCCACTTT.

This sequence joins TRBV4-3 and TRBJ2-1, with a possible D match to TRBD1 (6 bases). This CDR3 has 16 amino acids. V shed 3 bases and J shed 6 bases, with 18 bases lying between them. Per the germline V gene, CDR1 is LGHNA and CDR2 is YSLEER. The CDR3: CASSHMTGQRGNEQFF. For the CDR3, the DNA is TGCGCCAGCAGCCATATGACAGGTCAGAGGGGCAATGAGCAGTTCTTC.

The rearrangement links TRBV5-6 to TRBJ1-1; the match to TRBD1 covers 7 bases. Per germline, CDR1 SGHDT and CDR2 YYEEEE. The CDR3 spans 12 residues. V lost 4 bases and J lost 5; bases outside the gene matches: 2. The CDR3 coding sequence is TGTGCCAGCAGCGGGGGACAGACTGAAGCTTTCTTT. As protein: CASSGGQTEAFF. The whole variable domain, filled in from reference TRBV5-6 and TRBJ1-1, reads DAGVTQSPTHLIKTRGQQVTLRCSPKSGHDTVSWYQQALGQGPQFIFQYYEEEERQRGNFPDRFSGHQFPNYSSELNVNALLLGDSALYLCASSGGQTEAFFGQGTRLTVV.

The chain couples TRBV27 to TRBJ1-1; the D gene is possibly TRBD1 (5 bases). The germline V and J ends were trimmed by 5 bases and 0 bases, with 10 bases remaining between them. Germline CDR1 MNHEY, CDR2 SMNVEV (reference sequence). This CDR3 has 14 amino acids. The CDR3 loop reads CASSRQLMNTEAFF. CDR3 DNA sequence: TGTGCCAGCAGTCGACAGTTGATGAACACTGAAGCTTTCTTT.

The chain joins TRBV6-1 to TRBJ1-6; 7 positions agree with TRBD1. Trimming cost V 7 bases and J 9 bases; bases outside gene matches: 9. This CDR3 is built from 14 residues. Germline CDR1 and CDR2: MNHNS and SASEGT. The CDR3 region is CASNFQGVGSPLHF. The DNA for the CDR3 is TGTGCCAGCAACTTCCAGGGGGTCGGTTCACCCCTCCACTTT.

V and J are TRBV5-6 and TRBJ2-1, with 11 bases that match TRBD2. The V and J ends lost 4 bases and 0 bases, in that order; junction bases with no gene match: 6. This CDR3 is built from 17 residues. Germline V lookup: CDR1 SGHDT, CDR2 YYEEEE. CDR3 region: CASSTTSGRYSYNEQFF. The CDR3 nucleotides are TGTGCCAGCAGCACCACTAGCGGGAGATACTCCTACAATGAGCAGTTCTTC.

The rearrangement joins TRBV18 to TRBJ2-7, with 9 bases aligning to TRBD1. CDR3 length equals 14 residues. V dropped 3 bases and J dropped 4; count of bases not matched to a gene: 4. Germline V lookup: CDR1 KGHSH, CDR2 LQKENI. The CDR3 sequence: CASSPGQGSYEQYF. CDR3 DNA sequence: TGTGCCAGCTCACCTGGACAGGGGAGTTACGAGCAGTACTTC.

The chain combines TRBV7-9 with TRBJ2-1; 12 bases fit TRBD1. There are 15 residues in the CDR3. J gave up 5 bases and V 5 bases, and 4 bases lay outside the gene matches. Germline V gives CDR1 SEHNR, CDR2 FQNEAQ (reference sequence). The CDR3 DNA reads as TGTGCCAGCAGCCCGGGACAGGGGGCCAACAATGAGCAGTTCTTC. This encodes CASSPGQGANNEQFF.